Following are 22 T cell receptor beta chains from one sample sequenced in a study of identical twins. TCRdb ran MiXCR on the 5' RACE reads and lists one entry per CDR3 protein. Of 300,000 to 400,000 distinct CDR3 sequences listed, approximately 9.1% were seen once; the top ten hold around 8.6%. Sequenced input: naive T cells sorted from blood. The receptors were sampled from a woman between 45 and 65 years old in good health.

The chain combines TRBV29-1 with TRBJ2-2, with D perhaps TRBD1 or TRBD2 (6 bases each). V lost 5 bases and J lost 5, with 15 bases in between. The CDR3 extends over 14 amino acids. Germline-derived CDR1 and CDR2 are SQVTM and ANQGSEA. CDR3 region: CSVRPGGGTGELFF. In DNA, the CDR3 is TGCAGCGTTCGACCCGGAGGGGGTACCGGGGAGCTGTTTTTT.

Written as DNA, the CDR3 is TGCAGTGCTAGGCGGACTAGTCATGTGGGCACAGATACGCAGTATTTT. This gives the protein CSARRTSHVGTDTQYF. The chain combines TRBV20-1 with TRBJ2-3; 7 bases line up with TRBD2. Germline CDR1 DFQATT, CDR2 SNEGSKA (reference sequence). CDR3 length: 16 amino acids. V shed 3 bases and J 1 base; nucleotides not matched to a gene: 10.

The chain joins TRBV10-3 to TRBJ1-1; weak D call: TRBD1 (6 bases). The germline V and J ends were trimmed by 4 bases and 7 bases, with 10 bases remaining between them. Germline lookup yields CDR1 ENHRY and CDR2 SYGVKD. The CDR3 is 12 amino acids. The CDR3 loop reads CAISGGANEAFF. CDR3 coding DNA: TGTGCCATCAGTGGGGGGGCGAATGAAGCTTTCTTT.

This clonotype was detected ten times or more. The genes are TRBV5-1 and TRBJ2-5, with 8 bases identical to TRBD1. The CDR3 loop spans 15 amino acids. Per germline, CDR1 SGHRS and CDR2 YFSETQ. The V gene end was trimmed by 0 bases and the J gene end by 2 bases; junction bases not matched to a gene: 3. The CDR3: CASSLGDRFQETQYF. CDR3 DNA sequence: TGCGCCAGCAGCTTGGGGGACAGGTTTCAAGAGACCCAGTACTTC. Based on the CDR3 plus reference TRBV5-1 and TRBJ2-5, the full variable domain is KAGVTQTPRYLIKTRGQQVTLSCSPISGHRSVSWYQQTPGQGLQFLFEYFSETQRNKGNFPGRFSGRQFSNSRSEMNVSTLELGDSALYLCASSLGDRFQETQYFGPGTRLLVL.

The rearrangement uses TRBV29-1 and TRBJ2-7; D uncertain. The CDR3 spans 10 residues. CDR1 is SQVTM and CDR2 is ANQGSEA in the germline V gene. The germline V and J ends were trimmed by 5 bases and 2 bases, with 4 bases remaining between them. The chain's CDR3 is CSVLPYEQYV. CDR3 bases: TGCAGCGTTTTACCCTACGAGCAGTACGTC.

This clonotype was observed many times. J is TRBJ2-7 and V is TRBV3-1; D not certain. The CDR3 spans 12 residues. V lost 2 bases and J lost 3, with 5 bases in between. The V gene's germline CDR1 is LGHDT and CDR2 YNNKEL (reference sequence). For the CDR3, the DNA is TGTGCCAGCAGCCAATACAGCTACGAGCAGTACTTC. This gives the protein CASSQYSYEQYF.

CDR3: CATSDLHEQYF. The CDR3 region has the DNA TGTGCCACCAGTGATTTGCACGAGCAGTACTTC. The J gene is TRBJ2-7, the V gene TRBV24-1; no reliable D call. Deletions cut 0 bases from V and 5 bases from J, with 1 base between. Germline V lookup: CDR1 KGHDR, CDR2 SFDVKD. The CDR3 loop spans 11 amino acids.

J is TRBJ2-1 and V is TRBV5-1, with D possibly called TRBD1 or TRBD2 (5 bases each). The CDR3 runs 15 residues. The V end was cut by 3 bases, the J end by 5 bases, with 15 bases between. Germline CDR1 and CDR2: SGHRS and YFSETQ. DNA of the CDR3: TGCGCCAGCAGCTCCCTGGCCGGGGCCCACAATGAGCAGTTCTTC. This encodes CASSSLAGAHNEQFF. The complete variable domain, with remaining parts taken from reference TRBV5-1 and TRBJ2-1, reads KAGVTQTPRYLIKTRGQQVTLSCSPISGHRSVSWYQQTPGQGLQFLFEYFSETQRNKGNFPGRFSGRQFSNSRSEMNVSTLELGDSALYLCASSSLAGAHNEQFFGPGTRLTVL.

This clonotype occurred a few times. The chain is built from TRBV10-3 and TRBJ2-2; D call uncertain. Germline V gives CDR1 ENHRY, CDR2 SYGVKD. V gave up 8 bases and J gave up 6 bases, with 7 bases separating them. The CDR3 has 11 amino acids. CDR3 sequence reads: CAIVASGELFF. CDR3 bases: TGTGCCATCGTCGCCTCCGGGGAGCTGTTTTTT.

In DNA, the CDR3 is TGTGCCAGCAGGGCTACAGGGATAACCTACGAGCAGTACGTC. It encodes CASRATGITYEQYV. This rearrangement joins TRBV5-6 to TRBJ2-7; D is perhaps TRBD1 (6 bases). Trimming stripped 5 bases from V and 2 bases from J, with 14 bases between. The CDR3 covers 14 residues. The V gene's germline CDR1 is SGHDT and CDR2 YYEEEE.

The sample holds many counts of this clonotype. This chain joins TRBV3-1 and TRBJ2-5, with TRBD2 matching 14 bases. With V trimmed by 4 bases and J by 2 bases, 9 bases remained unmatched. The CDR3 is made up of 18 amino acids. Germline lookup yields CDR1 LGHDT and CDR2 YNNKEL (reference sequence). CDR3 sequence reads: CASSPRTSGRRLQETQYF. CDR3 coding DNA: TGTGCCAGCAGCCCTCGGACTAGCGGGAGGCGCTTACAAGAGACCCAGTACTTC.

The chain is built from TRBV7-9 and TRBJ2-1, with a possible D match to TRBD2 (5 bases). The CDR3 contains 16 residues. Germline CDR1 reads SEHNR; CDR2 reads FQNEAQ (reference sequence). The germline V and J ends were trimmed by 5 bases and 7 bases, with 21 bases remaining between them. CDR3 protein: CASSPYAGLGENEQFF. In nucleotides, the CDR3 is TGTGCCAGCAGCCCCTATGCGGGCCTCGGGGAAAATGAGCAGTTCTTC. Complete variable domain (other parts from reference TRBV7-9 and TRBJ2-1): DTGVSQNPRHKITKRGQNVTFRCDPISEHNRLYWYRQTLGQGPEFLTYFQNEAQLEKSRLLSDRFSAERPKGSFSTLEIQRTEQGDSAMYLCASSPYAGLGENEQFFGPGTRLTVL.

V gene TRBV6-1 combines with J gene TRBJ2-5; 11 positions match TRBD2. The CDR3 totals 17 residues. The ends lost 6 bases at V and 7 bases at J; junction bases unmatched: 16. CDR1 is MNHNS and CDR2 is SASEGT in the germline V gene. CDR3 loop: CASSAGLAGGGRGTQYF. The CDR3 nucleotides read TGTGCCAGCAGCGCGGGCCTAGCGGGAGGCGGAAGGGGGACCCAGTACTTC.

This chain uses TRBV6-6 with TRBJ2-1, with 9 bases matching TRBD1. Germline assignment: CDR1 MNHNY and CDR2 SVGAGI (reference sequence). The CDR3 is made up of 15 amino acids. The V segment lost 2 bases and the J segment 4 bases; nucleotides outside the gene matches: 3. CDR3 in amino acids: CASSYTGGTYNEQFF. In nucleotides, the CDR3 is TGTGCCAGCAGTTACACAGGGGGCACTTACAATGAGCAGTTCTTC.

This clonotype has a count of ten or more. This chain joins TRBV5-1 and TRBJ2-2; 10 bases are shared with TRBD2. V dropped 0 bases and J dropped 7; count of bases not matched to a gene: 6. The CDR3 extends over 16 amino acids. In germline, CDR1 is SGHRS, CDR2 YFSETQ. This CDR3 is CASSLELAGVDGELFF. DNA for the CDR3: TGCGCCAGCAGCTTGGAGCTAGCGGGAGTCGACGGGGAGCTGTTTTTT.

This clonotype was counted between two and nine times. The chain carries TRBV5-1 and TRBJ2-1; D possibly matches TRBD1 or TRBD2 (6 bases each). Per germline, CDR1 SGHRS and CDR2 YFSETQ. The CDR3 runs 16 residues. V lost 1 base and J 0 bases, leaving 11 bases between the germline ends. The CDR3 protein is CASSLRRGSSYNEQFF. In DNA, the CDR3 is TGCGCCAGCAGCTTGAGGAGGGGGAGCTCCTACAATGAGCAGTTCTTC.

A few counts support this clonotype. The chain joins TRBV28 to TRBJ2-3; either TRBD1 or TRBD2 may fit D (5 bases each). CDR1 and CDR2 (germline): MDHEN, SYDVKM. V dropped 1 base and J dropped 3 bases, with 14 bases sitting between them. The CDR3 has 16 residues. Here the CDR3 DNA reads TGTGCCAGCAGTTTATTTCGGGGCCAAGGAACAGATACGCAGTATTTT. Encoded protein: CASSLFRGQGTDTQYF.

This clonotype was seen only a few times. The chain carries TRBV28 and TRBJ2-1, with 10 bases matching TRBD1. Trimming took 3 bases from V and 8 from J; bases not matched to a gene: 4. CDR1 MDHEN and CDR2 SYDVKM come from the germline V gene. The CDR3 runs to 14 residues. The CDR3 reads CASSFRDRGYEQFF. The CDR3 DNA is TGTGCCAGCAGTTTCCGGGACAGGGGTTATGAGCAGTTCTTC.

This clonotype was counted a few times. V is TRBV12-3 or TRBV12-4 and J is TRBJ2-3; D is unclear. This CDR3 is built from 16 residues. V shed 5 bases and J shed 2 bases, with 17 bases lying between them. CDR3 in amino acids: CASSNKGSRHTDTQYF. CDR3 DNA: TGTGCCAGCAGTAATAAAGGATCGCGACACACAGATACGCAGTATTTT.

In this sample, this clonotype turned up a few times. The genes are TRBV11-2 and TRBJ2-7; D possibly uses TRBD1 or TRBD2 (6 bases each). Deletions cut 5 bases from V and 2 bases from J, with 19 bases between. Germline-derived CDR1 and CDR2 are SGHAT and FQNNGV. CDR3 length equals 16 residues. In DNA, the CDR3 is TGTGCCAGCAGCCCAGGGGAGGACAGCCAAACCTACGAGCAGTACTTC. This gives the protein CASSPGEDSQTYEQYF.

The chain joins TRBV20-1 to TRBJ2-3; unclear D gene. CDR3 length: 14 residues. Between the trimmed V and J ends, which lost 6 bases and 3 bases, there was a span of 16 bases. Per the germline V gene, CDR1 is DFQATT and CDR2 is SNEGSKA (reference sequence). The CDR3 region is CSAVQDQVTDTQYF. DNA of the CDR3: TGCAGTGCGGTTCAGGATCAAGTAACAGATACGCAGTATTTT.

The table lists this clonotype with a few counts. The chain combines TRBV4-1 with TRBJ2-1; no firm D call. The CDR3 length is 16 residues. Per the germline V gene, CDR1 is MGHRA and CDR2 is YSYEKL. V was cut by 0 bases and J by 3 bases, with 12 bases left in between. The CDR3, as DNA: TGCGCCAGCAGCCAAGATACGGGCGCGGTCTACAATGAGCAGTTCTTC. This translates into CASSQDTGAVYNEQFF.